This T cell receptor beta chain originates from a study of blood T cell repertoires in COVID-19. Study overall: The origin of the acute and convalescent COVID-19 samples was the United States, Italy and Spain. The analysed material was cDNA or gDNA that came from T cells, B-cell-depleted T cells, or PBMCs.

The study drew participants aged roughly 18 to 95 years from roughly 25 US areas. Grouping used clinical history reported by participants in a survey and questionnaire. Libraries were prepared by immunoSEQ multiplex PCR; TCRdb keeps only in-frame clonotypes and omits some of them. Of about 20,000 clones listed, around 89% are singletons. Trimming stripped 3 bases from V and 1 base from J, with 17 bases between. CDR3 length: 17 residues. CDR1 and CDR2 (germline): SNHLY, FYNNEI. The chain couples TRBV2 to TRBJ2-3; D gene unclear. The receptor was isolated from a woman in her thirties who had recovered from COVID-19. The source material was PBMCs or T cells enriched from blood (not recorded which). CDR3 bases: TGTGCCAGCAGTGACGCCCCTTTGAGAACCGGCACAGATACGCAGTATTTT. Its translation is CASSDAPLRTGTDTQYF.